This TCR beta chain is from a study of tumour-infiltrating T cells in Burkitt lymphoma. V was shortened by 4 bases and J by 10 bases, with 11 bases between the two germline ends. Germline-derived CDR1 and CDR2 are SGHTA and FQGNSA. The CDR3 sequence is 13 residues long. The data were produced by immunoSEQ multiplex PCR, yet TCRdb's version contains in-frame clones alone and is incomplete. The table lists fewer than 20,000 clones, around four fifths of them singletons. This clonotype was sampled from a human donor with diffuse large B-cell lymphoma. Sequencing was performed on tumor tissue. The V and J genes are TRBV7-2 and TRBJ1-6; D is ambiguous. As DNA, the CDR3 is TGTGCCAGCAGCTCATCCGGGCGATCACCCCTCCACTTT. It specifies CASSSSGRSPLHF.